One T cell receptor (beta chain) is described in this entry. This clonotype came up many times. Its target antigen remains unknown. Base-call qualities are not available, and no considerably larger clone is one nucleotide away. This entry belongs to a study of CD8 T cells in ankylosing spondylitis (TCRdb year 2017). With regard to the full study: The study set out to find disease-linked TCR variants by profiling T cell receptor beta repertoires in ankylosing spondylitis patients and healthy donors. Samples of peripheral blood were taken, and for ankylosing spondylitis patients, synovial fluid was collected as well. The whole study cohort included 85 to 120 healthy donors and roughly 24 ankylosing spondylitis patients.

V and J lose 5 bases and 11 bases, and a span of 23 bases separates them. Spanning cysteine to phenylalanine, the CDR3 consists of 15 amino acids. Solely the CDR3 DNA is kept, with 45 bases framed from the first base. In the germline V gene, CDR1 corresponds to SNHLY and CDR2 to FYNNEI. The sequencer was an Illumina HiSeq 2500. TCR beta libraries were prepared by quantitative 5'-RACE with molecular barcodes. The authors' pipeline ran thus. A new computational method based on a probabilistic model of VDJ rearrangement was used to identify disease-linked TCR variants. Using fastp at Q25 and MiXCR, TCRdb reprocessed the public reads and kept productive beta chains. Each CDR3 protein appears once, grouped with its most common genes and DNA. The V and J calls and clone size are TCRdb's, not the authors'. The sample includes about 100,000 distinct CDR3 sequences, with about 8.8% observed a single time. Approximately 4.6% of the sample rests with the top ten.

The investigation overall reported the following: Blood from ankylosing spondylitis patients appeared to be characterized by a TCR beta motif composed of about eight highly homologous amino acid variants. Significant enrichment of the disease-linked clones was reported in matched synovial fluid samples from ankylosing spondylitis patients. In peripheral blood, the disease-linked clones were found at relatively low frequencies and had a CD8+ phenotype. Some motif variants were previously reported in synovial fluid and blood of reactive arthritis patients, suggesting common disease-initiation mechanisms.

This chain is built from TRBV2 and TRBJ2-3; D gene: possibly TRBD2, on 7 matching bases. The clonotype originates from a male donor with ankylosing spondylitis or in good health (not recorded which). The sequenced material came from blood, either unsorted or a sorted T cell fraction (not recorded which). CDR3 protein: CASSPSGGTVSKQYF. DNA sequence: TGTGCCAGCAGTCCGTCGGGGGGCACAGTCTCGAAGCAGTATTTT.